One and the same sample provided the 30 T cell receptor beta chains below, sequenced in a study of blood T cells in healthy people across ages. Using a J-beta primer mix together with a sample-barcoded 5' primer, a second PCR was run for about 6 to 11 cycles. TCRdb fed the 5' RACE reads into MiXCR, producing one record per CDR3 protein. The repertoire holds about 580,000 distinct CDR3 sequences, with more than 45% as singletons. The sample consisted of blood. Every receptor here comes from an older man in good health.

The chain employs TRBV20-1 and TRBJ2-7; D perhaps matches TRBD2 (5 bases). V dropped 4 bases and J dropped 1 base, with 14 bases sitting between them. This CDR3 is 14 amino acids long. Per germline, CDR1 DFQATT and CDR2 SNEGSKA (reference sequence). CDR3 sequence reads: CSANSGGQSYEQYF. DNA of the CDR3: TGCAGTGCTAATAGTGGCGGGCAATCCTACGAGCAGTACTTC.

The chain couples TRBV11-2 to TRBJ2-1; 9 nucleotides line up with TRBD1. V shed 4 bases and J 7 bases; nucleotides not matched to a gene: 11. CDR1 SGHAT and CDR2 FQNNGV come from the germline V gene. The CDR3 contains 16 residues. This chain's CDR3 is CASSYPLGQGKNEQFF. Here the CDR3 DNA reads TGTGCCAGCAGCTACCCCCTGGGACAGGGAAAAAATGAGCAGTTCTTC.

The chain is built from TRBV7-2 and TRBJ2-5; 10 bases match TRBD2. The CDR3 extends over 16 amino acids. Unmatched junction bases numbered 17, after V lost 11 bases and J lost 5 bases. In germline, CDR1 is SGHTA, CDR2 FQGNSA. CDR3 nucleotide sequence: TGTGCCTCACGGAATCGCAGCGGGGGGGCTGGGGAGACCCAGTACTTC. The encoded protein is CASRNRSGGAGETQYF.

V and J are TRBV20-1 and TRBJ2-3; 9 bases line up with TRBD2. J was trimmed by 3 bases and V by 5 bases; bases with no gene match: 9. This CDR3 region has 15 residues. Germline V CDR1 and CDR2: DFQATT, SNEGSKA (reference sequence). In nucleotides, the CDR3 is TGCAGTGCTCGACCCCTAGCGGGGAATACAGATACGCAGTATTTT. Its translation is CSARPLAGNTDTQYF.

CDR3 protein: CASIGRSGSEQYF. CDR3 DNA sequence: TGTGCCAGCATTGGTCGATCGGGGAGTGAGCAGTACTTC. The genes are TRBV7-2 and TRBJ2-7; the D gene is possibly TRBD2 (5 bases). Germline-derived CDR1 and CDR2 are SGHTA and FQGNSA. The V end lost 7 bases, the J end lost 7 bases, and 17 bases lay between the germline ends. This CDR3 is built from 13 residues.

The rearrangement joins TRBV24-1 to TRBJ2-3; TRBD1 matches at 7 bases. CDR3 size: 14 residues. J lost 5 bases, V lost 4 bases, and 5 bases had no gene match. Germline V lookup: CDR1 KGHDR, CDR2 SFDVKD. The CDR3 nucleotides read TGTGCCACCAGTGAACAGGGGTCGCGAGATACGCAGTATTTT. Encoded protein: CATSEQGSRDTQYF.

The J gene is TRBJ2-5, the V gene TRBV7-2, with a weak D call TRBD2 (6 bases). Trimming pared 5 bases from V and 4 bases from J, leaving 14 bases between. Germline V lookup: CDR1 SGHTA, CDR2 FQGNSA. The CDR3 length is 14 residues. DNA of the CDR3: TGTGCCAGCAGCCTCGGGACTTTGCGAGAGACCCAGTACTTC. Residues: CASSLGTLRETQYF.

With respect to this clonotype: A read error may be the cause here, since a much bigger clone is one base away. This chain connects TRBV7-8 to TRBJ2-1; D remains ambiguous. The length of the CDR3 is 11 residues. V gave up 5 bases and J gave up 10 bases, with 9 bases separating them. Germline CDR1 and CDR2: SGHVS and FQNEAQ. The CDR3 sequence is CASSPRYEQFF. The CDR3 DNA is TGTGCCAGCAGCCCCCGCTACGAGCAGTTCTTC.

CDR3 sequence: CSARGLAGGVTTQYF. As DNA, the CDR3 is TGCAGTGCTAGAGGACTAGCGGGAGGGGTAACAACGCAGTATTTT. The chain carries TRBV20-1 and TRBJ2-3; TRBD2 aligns across 14 bases. The CDR3 sequence is 15 residues long. Germline CDR1 and CDR2: DFQATT and SNEGSKA (reference sequence). Losses at the gene ends were 1 base for V and 9 bases for J; bases not matched to a gene: 6.

A few counts support this clonotype. J is TRBJ2-5 and V is TRBV7-2, with D possibly matching TRBD1 (5 bases). Looked up from germline, CDR1 is SGHTA and CDR2 is FQGNSA. CDR3 size: 16 residues. V lost 5 bases, J lost 2 bases, and 18 bases lay in between. The CDR3 sequence is CASSRRVRVGQETQYF. Written as DNA, the CDR3 is TGTGCCAGCAGCCGTAGGGTCAGGGTGGGTCAAGAGACCCAGTACTTC.

In nucleotides, the CDR3 is TGTGCCAGCAGCTTAGATCGTCCGGGGGGAGCCGATACGCAGTATTTT. It specifies CASSLDRPGGADTQYF. J is TRBJ2-3 and V is TRBV11-2, with 7 positions matching TRBD2. V shed 0 bases and J 6 bases; nucleotides not matched to a gene: 9. The CDR3 totals 16 residues. The germline V gene encodes CDR1 SGHAT and CDR2 FQNNGV.

V is TRBV15 and J is TRBJ2-7, with D possibly TRBD2 on 6 matching bases. From germline, CDR1 is LNHNV and CDR2 YYDKDF (reference sequence). Trimming took off 1 base at V and 0 bases at J, with 7 bases between the two ends. CDR3 length: 14 residues. Here the CDR3 DNA reads TGTGCCACCAGCAGAGGCGGGGTCTCCTACGAGCAGTACTTC. Translating it yields CATSRGGVSYEQYF.

This rearrangement joins TRBV7-2 to TRBJ2-1, with D perhaps matching TRBD2 (5 bases). The V end lost 3 bases, the J end lost 0 bases, and 12 bases lay between the germline ends. CDR3 length equals 16 residues. The germline V gene encodes CDR1 SGHTA and CDR2 FQGNSA. CDR3 nucleotide sequence: TGTGCCAGCAGCTTCTGGCCCCGGGGCTCCTACAATGAGCAGTTCTTC. This gives the protein CASSFWPRGSYNEQFF.

The genes are TRBV28 and TRBJ2-3, with 9 bases identical to TRBD1. Germline values: CDR1 MDHEN, CDR2 SYDVKM. V shed 6 bases, J shed 2 bases, and the junction held 9 bases outside the gene matches. The CDR3 consists of 16 residues. The DNA for the CDR3 is TGTGCCAGCAGCGCCTCCGGGACAGGGTACACAGATACGCAGTATTTT. Translated: CASSASGTGYTDTQYF.

Worth noting for this clonotype: Germline is not matched at one junction end, which may reflect a read error. J is TRBJ2-1 and V is TRBV7-7; TRBD2 matches at 8 bases. Germline CDR1 reads SSHAT; CDR2 reads FNYEAQ (reference sequence). This CDR3 has 15 amino acids. CDR3 amino acids: CASSLTAGVNNEQFF. The CDR3 DNA follows: TGTGCTAGCAGCCTGACAGCGGGAGTGAACAATGAGCAGTTCTTC.

This clonotype was seen ten or more times. The chain carries TRBV6-2 or TRBV6-3 and TRBJ2-7, with D possibly matching TRBD1 (6 bases). Trimming cost V 7 bases and J 4 bases, with 8 bases left between them. The germline V gene encodes CDR1 MNHEY and CDR2 SVGEGT. The length of the CDR3 is 11 residues. CDR3 amino acids: CASTQGYEQYF. CDR3 DNA: TGTGCCAGCACCCAGGGGTACGAGCAGTACTTC.

This clonotype has more than one count but fewer than ten. The rearrangement links TRBV7-2 to TRBJ2-1; D gene uncertain. CDR1 is SGHTA and CDR2 is FQGNSA in the germline V gene. This CDR3 has 15 amino acids. Trimming removed 5 bases at V and 3 bases at J, with 14 bases between. As DNA, the CDR3 is TGTGCCAGCAGCCTCGAAGCAGAGGTCTACAATGAGCAGTTCTTC. This codes for CASSLEAEVYNEQFF.

This clonotype was counted a single time. The chain combines TRBV29-1 with TRBJ1-2, with TRBD1 matching 8 bases. Germline CDR1 is SQVTM and CDR2 is ANQGSEA. V was clipped by 4 bases and J by 2 bases; unmatched bases: 3. The CDR3 contains 13 residues. The CDR3 sequence: CSVGRTGNYGYTF. The CDR3 nucleotides read TGCAGCGTTGGCCGGACAGGGAACTATGGCTACACCTTC.

CDR3 sequence: CSAPQGAGTDTQYF. CDR3 in DNA: TGCAGTGCCCCCCAGGGGGCTGGTACAGATACGCAGTATTTT. This chain uses TRBV20-1 with TRBJ2-3; TRBD1 matches at 8 bases. Trimming took 6 bases from V and 3 from J; bases not matched to a gene: 8. The CDR3 sequence is 14 residues long. Germline values: CDR1 DFQATT, CDR2 SNEGSKA (reference sequence).

V gene TRBV9 combines with J gene TRBJ2-1; 8 nucleotides line up with TRBD2. The CDR3 totals 15 residues. V was pared by 3 bases and J by 5 bases, with 7 bases of the junction left unmatched. Germline values: CDR1 SGDLS, CDR2 YYNGEE. The DNA for the CDR3 is TGTGCCAGCAGCGCCAGCGGGAGAATGGACAATGAGCAGTTCTTC. Its protein is CASSASGRMDNEQFF. The full variable domain, with the rest looked up from reference TRBV9 and TRBJ2-1, is DSGVTQTPKHLITATGQRVTLRCSPRSGDLSVYWYQQSLDQGLQFLIQYYNGEERAKGNILERFSAQQFPDLHSELNLSSLELGDSALYFCASSASGRMDNEQFFGPGTRLTVL.

This clonotype was seen ten or more times. V and J are TRBV7-9 and TRBJ1-6, with D tentatively TRBD1 (6 bases). V was trimmed by 2 bases and J by 3 bases, leaving 11 bases between them. The CDR3 is 16 amino acids. Germline V gene lookup returns CDR1 SEHNR and CDR2 FQNEAQ (reference sequence). The CDR3, as DNA: TGTGCCAGCAGCTTAACGCAGGGGAACTATAATTCACCCCTCCACTTT. Amino acids: CASSLTQGNYNSPLHF.

This clonotype came up many times. This chain links TRBV6-5 with TRBJ2-3; a possible D gene is TRBD2 (6 bases). The CDR3 has 15 residues. Germline-derived CDR1 and CDR2 are MNHEY and SVGAGI. Trimming took off 0 bases at V and 4 bases at J, with 11 bases between the two ends. DNA of the CDR3: TGTGCCAGCAGTTACTCGAACGGGAGACCAGATACGCAGTATTTT. Protein product: CASSYSNGRPDTQYF.

V gene TRBV25-1 combines with J gene TRBJ2-5, with 7 nucleotides matching TRBD2. The CDR3 extends over 15 amino acids. The V gene's germline CDR1 is MGHDK and CDR2 SYGVNS. Trimming took 0 bases from V and 2 from J; bases not matched to a gene: 3. The CDR3 is CASSEYPAGQETQYF. CDR3 sequence (DNA): TGTGCCAGCAGTGAATATCCAGCGGGACAAGAGACCCAGTACTTC.

V gene TRBV20-1 combines with J gene TRBJ1-4; possible D gene TRBD1, 5 bases. This CDR3 region has 13 residues. V dropped 6 bases and J dropped 0 bases, with 8 bases sitting between them. Germline V gives CDR1 DFQATT, CDR2 SNEGSKA (reference sequence). CDR3 DNA sequence: TGCAGTGCAGGGGAAGCAACTAATGAAAAACTGTTTTTT. Translation: CSAGEATNEKLFF.

V gene TRBV4-3 combines with J gene TRBJ2-7; D unclear. This CDR3 is built from 16 residues. V shed 0 bases and J shed 0 bases, with 12 bases lying between them. From germline, CDR1 is LGHNA and CDR2 YSLEER. The CDR3 nucleotides are TGCGCCAGCAGCCAAGATCCGCCGCCTAGCTCCTACGAGCAGTACTTC. Translation gives CASSQDPPPSSYEQYF.

Remarks on this clonotype: This may arise from a read error, as a much more abundant clone is one base away. The rearrangement joins TRBV29-1 to TRBJ2-7, with D possibly TRBD1 on 6 matching bases. Germline assignment: CDR1 SQVTM and CDR2 ANQGSEA. The CDR3 runs to 15 residues. Trimming cost V 4 bases and J 2 bases, with 18 bases left between them. The CDR3 DNA is TGCAGCGTTGGGGTGGGGGCGGACGCTACCTACGAGCAGTACTTC. Translated: CSVGVGADATYEQYF.

This clonotype appeared a few times. V gene TRBV7-9 combines with J gene TRBJ1-1, with D tentatively TRBD1 (6 bases). The germline V gene has CDR1 SEHNR and CDR2 FQNEAQ (reference sequence). The CDR3 is 19 amino acids. The V end lost 4 bases, the J end lost 4 bases, and 28 bases lay between the germline ends. The chain's CDR3 is CASSSRRGGLSDEITEAFF. Written as DNA, the CDR3 is TGTGCCAGCAGCTCCCGCCGGGGGGGGCTCTCGGATGAGATCACTGAAGCTTTCTTT.

This clonotype occurred a few times. The chain links TRBV11-2 to TRBJ2-1; D not certain. Germline-derived CDR1 and CDR2 are SGHAT and FQNNGV. V lost 5 bases, J lost 3 bases, and 20 bases lay in between. The CDR3 is made up of 17 amino acids. The CDR3 sequence: CASSPAGAGDFYNEQFF. CDR3 nucleotides: TGTGCCAGCAGCCCCGCCGGAGCCGGAGACTTCTACAATGAGCAGTTCTTC. The full variable domain, in which reference TRBV11-2 and TRBJ2-1 provide the parts outside the CDR3, is EAGVAQSPRYKIIEKRQSVAFWCNPISGHATLYWYQQILGQGPKLLIQFQNNGVVDDSQLPKDRFSAERLKGVDSTLKIQPAKLEDSAVYLCASSPAGAGDFYNEQFFGPGTRLTVL.

This clonotype was picked up one time. V gene TRBV20-1 combines with J gene TRBJ2-2, with D uncertain. Germline values: CDR1 DFQATT, CDR2 SNEGSKA (reference sequence). Trimming cost V 7 bases and J 4 bases, with 10 bases left between them. The CDR3 covers 12 residues. The CDR3 DNA sequence: TGCAGTGTAGGGCGCGGCACCGGGGAGCTGTTTTTT. Translating gives CSVGRGTGELFF.

The chain carries TRBV18 and TRBJ2-7; 7 bases match TRBD1. Per germline, CDR1 KGHSH and CDR2 LQKENI. J lost 7 bases, V lost 3 bases, and 6 bases had no gene match. The CDR3 covers 13 residues. CDR3 sequence reads: CASSPDRTREQYF. The CDR3 DNA sequence: TGTGCCAGCTCACCGGACAGGACCCGGGAGCAGTACTTC.